This T cell receptor beta chain was profiled in a study of T cell changes during pregnancy in multiple sclerosis. V was shortened by 0 bases and J by 4 bases, with 10 bases between the two germline ends. CDR3 size: 15 residues. Germline V gene lookup returns CDR1 SGHRS and CDR2 YFSETQ. The protocol was immunoSEQ multiplex PCR, while the TCRdb copy is restricted to in-frame clones and leaves out a portion. The sample contains under 95,000 clones, roughly 92% of which appear only once. The receptor comes from a female donor with multiple sclerosis, enrolled in a pregnancy study. The source was peripheral blood, collected in the second trimester of pregnancy. V usage is TRBV5-1 and J usage is TRBJ1-4; possible D gene TRBD1, 6 bases. The CDR3, as DNA: TGCGCCAGCAGCTTGGACCGACAGGTTAATGAAAAACTGTTTTTT. This codes for CASSLDRQVNEKLFF.